The rows below give T cell receptor beta chains drawn from one sample of a study of OX40 agonist ivuxolimab in advanced cancers. Sequencing was performed with immunoSEQ multiplex PCR; in TCRdb, only in-frame clones are kept and a portion is missing. This table holds 98,000 or so clones, about four fifths found once. The starting material was CD4+ or CD8+ T cells sorted from blood, obtained in a trial of the OX40 agonist ivuxolimab. Every receptor here comes from an adult with an advanced solid tumor such as melanoma, head and neck, liver or kidney cancer. Both conserved end residues are part of each CDR3. The order of the fields is clone size, D gene, J gene, V gene, CDR3 DNA, CDR3 protein. D genes are given only for firm matches. Size tells how often a clone was seen (once, few, many) or the class of an expanded clone, and some rows leave it out.

clone size: few; D gene: .; J gene: TRBJ1-6; V gene: TRBV2; CDR3 DNA: TGTGCCAGCAGAACCGGGCCATGGCCCCTCCACTTT; CDR3 protein: CASRTGPWPLHF
clone size: few; D gene: .; J gene: TRBJ1-2; V gene: TRBV14; CDR3 DNA: TGTGCCAGCAGCCAATTTGGAGGCAACTATGGCTACACCTTC; CDR3 protein: CASSQFGGNYGYTF
clone size: once; D gene: .; J gene: TRBJ2-7; V gene: TRBV5-1; CDR3 DNA: TGCGCCAGCAGCTTTAGAAGGGATTACGAGCAGTACTTC; CDR3 protein: CASSFRRDYEQYF
clone size: .; D gene: .; J gene: TRBJ1-2; V gene: TRBV19; CDR3 DNA: TGTGCCAGTAGTATGTTCGTAGGGAATGGCTACACCTTC; CDR3 protein: CASSMFVGNGYTF
clone size: once; D gene: TRBD1; J gene: TRBJ1-1; V gene: TRBV7-3; CDR3 DNA: TGTGCCAGCTCGGGACAGAGATACACTGAAGCTTTCTTT; CDR3 protein: CASSGQRYTEAFF
clone size: once; D gene: .; J gene: TRBJ2-3; V gene: TRBV15; CDR3 DNA: TGTGCCACCCCACAGGGAATAAGAGTGGATACGCAGTATTTT; CDR3 protein: CATPQGIRVDTQYF
clone size: .; D gene: TRBD1; J gene: TRBJ1-5; V gene: TRBV27; CDR3 DNA: TGTGCCAGCAGTTTCCAGGGGGGCAATCAGCCCCAGCATTTT; CDR3 protein: CASSFQGGNQPQHF
clone size: few; D gene: TRBD1; J gene: TRBJ2-7; V gene: TRBV5-1; CDR3 DNA: TGCGCCAGCAGCTTGCAACCCGGATTTGACAGGGACTCCTACGAGCAGTACTTC; CDR3 protein: CASSLQPGFDRDSYEQYF
clone size: .; D gene: TRBD2; J gene: TRBJ2-7; V gene: TRBV30; CDR3 DNA: TGTGCCTGGACCGGGGTAGCGGGAGGTTACGAGCAGTACTTC; CDR3 protein: CAWTGVAGGYEQYF
clone size: .; D gene: .; J gene: TRBJ1-3; V gene: TRBV28; CDR3 DNA: TGTGCCAGCAGTTTACACGGGACATCCTCTGGAAACACCATATATTTT; CDR3 protein: CASSLHGTSSGNTIYF
clone size: .; D gene: TRBD1; J gene: TRBJ2-1; V gene: TRBV14; CDR3 DNA: TGTGCCAGCAGCCACAGAGTGACAGGGTCTCGACATAGCGATGAGCAGTTCTTC; CDR3 protein: CASSHRVTGSRHSDEQFF